One TCR beta chain is described in this entry. Its target is unknown. The CDR3 spans 13 residues. From germline, CDR1 is WSHSY and CDR2 SAAADI. The ends lost 8 bases at V and 7 bases at J; junction bases unmatched: 3. This record comes from a study of T cell responses to AZD1222 COVID-19 vaccine. Turning to the study itself: Pooled in the analysis were second doses at about 4 or about 12 weeks.

TCRdb keeps only in-frame clones here, not all; method: immunoSEQ multiplex PCR. The table has approximately 180,000 clones, about 90% seen once. Study outcomes and limitations: Most donors were white British, females outnumbered males, and clonal diversity was possibly underestimated.

The chain combines TRBV10-2 with TRBJ1-6, with 9 bases that match TRBD1. The sample in question was peripheral blood, obtained on day 0 of AZD1222 vaccination. This receptor was taken from an adult in good health. CDR3 DNA sequence: TGCGCCAGCCGACAGGGGGGAAATTCACCCCTCCACTTT. This translates into CASRQGGNSPLHF.